This entry lists 11 T cell receptor beta chains sequenced from one sample in a study of T cell changes during pregnancy in multiple sclerosis (dated by TCRdb to about 2019). The method behind the library was the immunoSEQ multiplex PCR assay. TCRdb re-hosts the immuneACCESS table, in-frame sequences only. Its copies lack some clones; in the studies checked, an unresolved V gene accounts for under half of them, and the cause for the rest is not known. In all, the sample holds fewer than 50,000 clones, and around 90% of those were seen once. 5.5% to 7.5% of the sample is held by the ten biggest clonotypes. This material consisted of CD8+ T cells from peripheral blood mononuclear cells, taken in the third trimester of pregnancy. All receptors come from a female donor with multiple sclerosis, enrolled in a pregnancy study.

The rearrangement uses TRBV25-1 and TRBJ2-6; possible D gene TRBD1, 5 bases. Germline V gene lookup returns CDR1 MGHDK and CDR2 SYGVNS. The germline V and J ends were trimmed by 3 bases and 2 bases, with 17 bases remaining between them. The CDR3 contains 18 residues. The CDR3 sequence is CASSDYPSTEAGANVLTF. CDR3 DNA: TGTGCCAGCAGTGATTACCCTTCGACAGAGGCTGGGGCCAACGTCCTGACTTTC.

V is TRBV2 and J is TRBJ1-4; 8 nucleotides match TRBD1. Trimming cost V 3 bases and J 0 bases; bases outside gene matches: 3. The CDR3 is 16 residues long. In germline, CDR1 is SNHLY, CDR2 FYNNEI. The CDR3 DNA sequence: TGTGCCAGCAGTGACCTACAGGGGGCAACTAATGAAAAACTGTTTTTT. It is translated as CASSDLQGATNEKLFF.

This clone was recorded once. The chain carries TRBV4-1 and TRBJ2-1; D is unresolved. The CDR3 has 13 amino acids. Germline lookup yields CDR1 MGHRA and CDR2 YSYEKL. Trimming pared 0 bases from V and 7 bases from J, leaving 7 bases between. CDR3 nucleotide sequence: TGCGCCAGCAGCCAAGATGGAGAGAATGAGCAGTTCTTC. Translating it yields CASSQDGENEQFF.

Notes on this clone: The final CDR3 position lacks the conserved phenylalanine or tryptophan, pointing to a likely read error. The chain couples TRBV11-3 to TRBJ1-1; no firm D call. This CDR3 comprises 14 residues. Trimming stripped 0 bases from V and 4 bases from J, with 9 bases between. The germline CDR1 and CDR2 sequences are SGHNT and YENEEA. In DNA form, the CDR3 reads TGTGCCAGCAGCTTAGATGGAGCAAGCACTGAAGCTTTCCTT. Its protein product is CASSLDGASTEAFL.

The rearrangement uses TRBV13 and TRBJ2-2; possibly TRBD2 for D (6 bases). CDR1 PRHDT and CDR2 FYEKMQ come from the germline V gene (reference sequence). This CDR3 region has 15 residues. Trimming removed 6 bases at V and 4 bases at J, with 15 bases between. CDR3 coding DNA: TGTGCCAGCAGTCTCCGGGACTTCATCACCGGGGAGCTGTTTTTT. This sequence encodes CASSLRDFITGELFF.

This rearrangement joins TRBV7-9 to TRBJ2-1; D possibly corresponds to TRBD2 (6 bases). This CDR3 contains 16 residues. V lost 5 bases to trimming and J lost 1 base, with 15 bases between them. CDR1 and CDR2 (germline): SEHNR, FQNEAQ (reference sequence). CDR3 amino acids: CASSTSYSGSYNEQFF. The CDR3 DNA follows: TGTGCCAGCAGCACCTCTTATAGCGGTTCCTACAATGAGCAGTTCTTC.

This clone was detected a few times. V usage is TRBV4-3 and J usage is TRBJ1-3, with D uncertain. CDR1 LGHNA and CDR2 YSLEER come from the germline V gene. The CDR3 has 12 amino acids. V lost 8 bases and J 0 bases, leaving 5 bases between the germline ends. CDR3 region: CASRHSGNTIYF. CDR3 DNA: TGCGCCAGCCGACACTCTGGAAACACCATATATTTT.

This chain's CDR3 is CASSLLAGSQETQYF. The CDR3 DNA sequence: TGCGCCAGCAGCCTCCTAGCGGGGAGCCAAGAGACCCAGTACTTC. The rearrangement links TRBV10-2 to TRBJ2-5, with 9 bases matching TRBD2. V lost 6 bases and J lost 1; bases outside the gene matches: 6. Germline CDR1 WSHSY, CDR2 SAAADI. This CDR3 is built from 15 residues.

This chain links TRBV29-1 with TRBJ1-2; TRBD1 matches at 9 bases. This CDR3 spans 13 amino acids. From germline, CDR1 is SQVTM and CDR2 ANQGSEA. The V segment lost 4 bases and the J segment 5 bases; nucleotides outside the gene matches: 5. The CDR3 protein is CSVGWDRVYGYTF. The CDR3 DNA reads TGCAGCGTTGGATGGGACAGGGTTTATGGCTACACCTTC.

The chain joins TRBV18 to TRBJ1-2; 8 nucleotides match TRBD1. The CDR3 has 16 residues. V shed 3 bases and J 3 bases; nucleotides not matched to a gene: 9. Germline CDR1 is KGHSH and CDR2 is LQKENI. CDR3 bases: TGTGCCAGCTCACCTACCACGACAGGGGAACACTATGGCTACACCTTC. This sequence encodes CASSPTTTGEHYGYTF.

The chain uses TRBV11-1 and TRBJ2-1; TRBD2 aligns across 10 bases. Germline V gene lookup returns CDR1 SGHAT and CDR2 FQDESV (reference sequence). The CDR3 extends over 14 amino acids. J was trimmed by 3 bases and V by 5 bases; bases with no gene match: 1. CDR3 protein: CASSSGGDYNEQFF. The CDR3 coding sequence is TGTGCCAGCAGCAGCGGGGGGGACTACAATGAGCAGTTCTTC.